These T cell receptor beta chains were read from a single sample in a study of blood T cell repertoires in COVID-19. TCRdb's table, derived via immunoSEQ multiplex PCR, lists solely in-frame clones and lacks some. This sample has roughly 260,000 clones, with roughly 87% found just once. Sequenced input: PBMCs or T cells enriched from blood (not recorded which). The receptors here all came from a young woman with acute COVID-19. CDR3s include the opening cysteine and the closing phenylalanine or tryptophan. The D gene is left open where the match is weak. For some rows the clone size is stated as once, few or many, or as a class when expanded; others skip it.

clone size,J gene,V gene,D gene,CDR3 DNA,CDR3 protein
.,TRBJ2-7,TRBV6-5,TRBD1,TGTGCCAGCAGGGACAGGGACTACGAGCAGTACTTC,CASRDRDYEQYF
once,TRBJ1-4,TRBV7-8,TRBD1,TGTGCCAGCAGCTCCCGGGGACAGAAAAATGAAAAACTGTTTTTT,CASSSRGQKNEKLFF
.,TRBJ1-1,TRBV11-2,TRBD1,TGTGCCAGCAGCTATGCCTCGACAGGGAGTCTAAACACTGAAGCTTTCTTT,CASSYASTGSLNTEAFF
.,TRBJ2-7,TRBV4-1,TRBD1,TGCGCCAGCAGCCAAGAGGCTGGGACAGCCCTCTACGAGCAGTACTTC,CASSQEAGTALYEQYF
.,TRBJ1-5,TRBV6-5,.,TGTGCCAGCAGTTTGACAGTCAATCAGCCCCAGCATTTT,CASSLTVNQPQHF
.,TRBJ2-3,TRBV2,.,TGTGCCAGCAGGGCAGGACATACATCCACAGATACGCAGTATTTT,CASRAGHTSTDTQYF
.,TRBJ1-3,TRBV5-4,.,TGTGCCAGCAGCCCAGCAGGACAGAGCTCTGGAAACACCATATATTTT,CASSPAGQSSGNTIYF
.,TRBJ2-3,TRBV6-2/TRBV6-3,TRBD2,TGTGCCAGCAGTTACATCCCCGGGACTAGCGGGCGTGATACGCAGTATTTT,CASSYIPGTSGRDTQYF
.,TRBJ1-1,TRBV4-1,TRBD1,TGCGCCAGCAGCCAAGAACAGGGGAGGACTGAAGCTTTCTTT,CASSQEQGRTEAFF
.,TRBJ2-7,TRBV2,.,TGTGCCAGCACGCGCCGTTACGAGCAGTACTTC,CASTRRYEQYF
.,TRBJ2-5,TRBV12-3/TRBV12-4,.,TGTGCCAGCAGTCAGGGACTGCAAGAAACCCAGTACTTC,CASSQGLQETQYF
.,TRBJ1-5,TRBV25-1,.,TGTGCCAGCAGGGGGAGGGGGATCAATCAGCCCCAGCATTTT,CASRGRGINQPQHF
.,TRBJ2-2,TRBV19,TRBD2,TGTGCCAGTATCATGGGGCCCCACCGGGGGGACACCGGGGAGCTGTTTTTT,CASIMGPHRGDTGELFF
.,TRBJ1-1,TRBV30,.,TGTGCCTGGGCCCCATCGGGGGGTGAAGCTTTCTTT,CAWAPSGGEAFF
.,TRBJ1-2,TRBV19,TRBD1,TGTGCCAGTAGTATAAAATTTCGCAGGGGGTACTATGGCTACACCTTC,CASSIKFRRGYYGYTF
.,TRBJ1-1,TRBV10-3,TRBD1,TGTGCCATCAGTGCGACAGGGGCGAACACTGAAGCTTTCTTT,CAISATGANTEAFF
.,TRBJ1-1,TRBV6-5,.,TGTGCCAGCAGTATGGCAGGGGACGACACTGAAGCTTTCTTT,CASSMAGDDTEAFF
.,TRBJ1-2,TRBV11-2,TRBD1,TGTGCCAGCAGCTTCAGACCCGGGACAGGGGATGGCTACACCTTC,CASSFRPGTGDGYTF
.,TRBJ2-1,TRBV4-1,.,TGCGCCAGCAGGGGCTCAAGTGGTGAGCAGTTCTTC,CASRGSSGEQFF
.,TRBJ2-7,TRBV4-3,.,TGCGCCAGCAGCCAAGATGGGTCCAGGGTCTGGGGAGGCTACGAGCAGTACTTC,CASSQDGSRVWGGYEQYF
.,TRBJ2-3,TRBV7-9,.,TGTGCCAGCAGCTTAGGCGAACTAGCAAATACGCAGTATTTT,CASSLGELANTQYF
few,TRBJ2-7,TRBV7-9,.,TGTGCCAGCAGCTTATTTAGTTACGAGCAGTACTTC,CASSLFSYEQYF
.,TRBJ1-4,TRBV30,.,TGTGCCTGGAGTGCCATCGACACAACTAATGAAAAACTGTTTTTT,CAWSAIDTTNEKLFF
.,TRBJ1-3,TRBV4-1,.,TGCGCCAGCAGTTTCGACCCCAGGGGAAGTTCTGGAAACACCATATATTTT,CASSFDPRGSSGNTIYF
.,TRBJ1-2,TRBV3-1/TRBV3-2,TRBD1,TGTGCCAGCAGCCAAGATAACAGGGGCCCCTACGGCTACACCTTC,CASSQDNRGPYGYTF
.,TRBJ1-2,TRBV19,TRBD1,TGTGCCAGTACCCCGTTGGTGGCATCCGGGACAGGGGATGGCTACACCTTC,CASTPLVASGTGDGYTF
.,TRBJ1-4,TRBV18,.,TGTGCCAGCTCACTTGGAGGGACGGGAGAGAATGAAAAACTGTTTTTT,CASSLGGTGENEKLFF
.,TRBJ1-4,TRBV3-1/TRBV3-2,.,TGTGCCAGCAGCCAAGGGGAGGGGACTACCTTTTTTTTT,CASSQGEGTTFFF
.,TRBJ2-7,TRBV6-2/TRBV6-3,TRBD2,TGTGCCAGCAGTTACCTGCGGGGGTACGAGCAGTACTTC,CASSYLRGYEQYF
once,TRBJ1-3,TRBV5-1,TRBD1,TGCGCCAGCAGCTTCGCAGGGGGCGAATCCCGCAGGGACACCATATATTTT,CASSFAGGESRRDTIYF
.,TRBJ2-1,TRBV6-5,.,TGTGCCAGCAGGCTAGGCAATGAGCAGTTCTTC,CASRLGNEQFF
.,TRBJ1-3,TRBV30,.,TGTGCCTGGAGTGTACAGAGGGGGACTGGAAACACCATATATTTT,CAWSVQRGTGNTIYF
.,TRBJ1-2,TRBV12-3/TRBV12-4,.,TGTGCCAGCAGTTTAGAACAGGGCTATGGCTACACCTTC,CASSLEQGYGYTF
.,TRBJ2-7,TRBV5-1,TRBD1,TGCGCCAGCAGCGTGGACAGGGCAACGAGGAACGAGCAGTACTTC,CASSVDRATRNEQYF
few,TRBJ1-3,TRBV5-1,TRBD1,TGCGCCAGCAGCTTGTCAGGGGGGCTCGGAAACACCATATATTTT,CASSLSGGLGNTIYF
few,TRBJ1-1,TRBV3-1/TRBV3-2,.,TGTGCCAGCAGCCAAGGGGCGCAGAACACTGAAGCTTTCTTT,CASSQGAQNTEAFF
.,TRBJ1-6,TRBV2,.,TGTGCCAGCAAATCAGCGTATTCACCCCTCCACTTT,CASKSAYSPLHF
.,TRBJ2-5,TRBV11-2,TRBD2,TGTGCCAGCAGCCTCGAGCGGGGCGGGGAGACCCAGTACTTC,CASSLERGGETQYF
.,TRBJ1-1,TRBV3-1/TRBV3-2,.,TGTGCCAGCAGCCGTTGGGAGGCGAGTTTACAGACTGAAGCTTTCTTT,CASSRWEASLQTEAFF
.,TRBJ2-7,TRBV6-5,TRBD1,TGTGCCAGCCGACAGGGGTCCCTCGGTGGAGAGCAGTACTTC,CASRQGSLGGEQYF
.,TRBJ1-5,TRBV3-1/TRBV3-2,.,TGTGCCAGCAGCCAGGGTCGTTCCAGGCAGCCCCAGCATTTT,CASSQGRSRQPQHF
.,TRBJ2-3,TRBV3-1/TRBV3-2,TRBD2,TGTGCCAGCAGCCGGAGACTAGCCGGAGATACGCAGTATTTT,CASSRRLAGDTQYF
.,TRBJ1-3,TRBV13,TRBD1,TGTGCCAGCAGCTTGGCAGGGGGACGAGTTGGAAACACCATATATTTT,CASSLAGGRVGNTIYF
.,TRBJ2-3,TRBV10-1,.,TGCGCCAGCAAGACAGGCCCCCAGGAAGATACGCAGTATTTT,CASKTGPQEDTQYF
.,TRBJ1-4,TRBV3-1/TRBV3-2,.,TGTGCCAGCAGCCCTCCCCACTCGGAACTGTTTTTT,CASSPPHSELFF
.,TRBJ2-7,TRBV6-1,.,TGTGCCAGCAGTGAGGGGGGTGTGGCCCACCCTACCTACGAGCAGTACTTC,CASSEGGVAHPTYEQYF
.,TRBJ1-1,TRBV6-5,TRBD1,TGTGCCAGCAGTCCCGGGACAGGGGACGCTTTCTTT,CASSPGTGDAFF
once,TRBJ2-7,TRBV29-1,TRBD1,TGCAGCGCCCTAGGACAGGGCGACGAGCAGTACTTC,CSALGQGDEQYF
.,TRBJ2-6,TRBV6-1,.,TGTGCCAGCAGTGACTTGAGCCGGAGCCGGCCTGGGGCCAACGTCCTGACTTTC,CASSDLSRSRPGANVLTF
few,TRBJ1-2,TRBV5-5,.,TGTGCCAGCAGCCCGGACAGCACGTTAGTCTATGGCTACACCTTC,CASSPDSTLVYGYTF